The next 28 T cell receptor beta chains were all read from a single sample in a study of untreated major depressive disorder. Overall study results and limits: TRBV05-01 (Vbeta 5.1) usage was higher in CD4+ T cells of depressed patients than controls.

Antigen specificity for these receptors is unknown. Clones were read by immunoSEQ multiplex PCR, and TCRdb kept only the in-frame ones, dropping some. The table lists approximately 24,000 clones, approximately 91% of them singletons. The sample consisted of CD4+ T cells from PBMCs. Receptor source: a woman aged 25-40 years with major depressive disorder.

This clone was detected only a few times. This sequence joins TRBV18 and TRBJ2-5, with D tentatively TRBD2 (5 bases). Germline loops: CDR1 KGHSH, CDR2 LQKENI. With 4 bases removed from V and 3 bases from J, the gap between germline ends came to 9 bases. This CDR3 region has 13 residues. The CDR3 sequence: CASSRSREETQYF. The CDR3 DNA sequence: TGTGCCAGCTCACGTTCGCGGGAAGAGACCCAGTACTTC. The full variable domain, its missing parts supplied by reference TRBV18 and TRBJ2-5, is NAGVMQNPRHLVRRRGQEARLRCSPMKGHSHVYWYRQLPEEGLKFMVYLQKENIIDESGMPKERFSAEFPKEGPSILRIQQVVRGDSAAYFCASSRSREETQYFGPGTRLLVL.

This clone was counted between two and nine times. V usage is TRBV10-3 and J usage is TRBJ2-1, with 9 bases matching TRBD2. Trimming took 6 bases from V and 5 from J; bases not matched to a gene: 8. From germline, CDR1 is ENHRY and CDR2 SYGVKD. There are 15 residues in the CDR3. The CDR3 spells CAIRGTGTSNNEQFF. DNA of the CDR3: TGTGCCATCAGGGGTACCGGGACTAGCAACAATGAGCAGTTCTTC.

The gene calls are TRBV15 and TRBJ1-2; tentatively, D is TRBD1 (6 bases). Per germline, CDR1 LNHNV and CDR2 YYDKDF (reference sequence). The V and J ends lost 0 bases and 8 bases respectively, with 16 bases between them. The CDR3 spans 15 residues. CDR3 sequence (DNA): TGTGCCACCAGCAGAGAGGGGGCGTCTTCTGTCGGCTACACCTTC. This translates into CATSREGASSVGYTF.

This chain joins TRBV10-3 and TRBJ2-7; D is unclear. V dropped 8 bases and J dropped 4 bases, with 15 bases sitting between them. Germline CDR1 ENHRY, CDR2 SYGVKD. The CDR3 extends over 13 amino acids. The CDR3 sequence is CAIAQVSGYEQYF. The DNA for the CDR3 is TGTGCCATCGCGCAGGTATCTGGGTACGAGCAGTACTTC.

The rearrangement links TRBV5-6 to TRBJ1-6; D unclear. Germline lookup yields CDR1 SGHDT and CDR2 YYEEEE. Trimming took off 4 bases at V and 5 bases at J, with 10 bases between the two ends. This CDR3 has 14 residues. In DNA, the CDR3 is TGTGCCAGCAGCACGCTGGGGAATAATTCACCCCTCCACTTT. Amino acids: CASSTLGNNSPLHF.

The chain combines TRBV2 with TRBJ2-2; D is possibly TRBD1 or TRBD2 (5 bases each). The CDR3 covers 17 residues. Germline values: CDR1 SNHLY, CDR2 FYNNEI. V lost 5 bases, J lost 4 bases, and 20 bases lay in between. The CDR3 protein is CASSSTNGQGPTGELFF. DNA for the CDR3: TGTGCCAGCAGTTCTACCAACGGGCAGGGACCCACCGGGGAGCTGTTTTTT.

The V gene is TRBV19, the J gene TRBJ2-5, with 8 positions matching TRBD1. Trimming took 1 base from V and 5 from J; bases not matched to a gene: 12. Germline V gives CDR1 LNHDA, CDR2 SQIVND (reference sequence). The CDR3 loop spans 17 amino acids. CDR3 DNA sequence: TGTGCCAGTAGTATAGGAGTTGGTGCAGGGGGCTTTGAGACCCAGTACTTC. Amino acids: CASSIGVGAGGFETQYF.

The rearrangement links TRBV5-6 to TRBJ2-5, with 7 positions matching TRBD2. This CDR3 is built from 16 residues. Looked up from germline, CDR1 is SGHDT and CDR2 is YYEEEE. Trimming at V came to 0 bases and at J to 5 bases, leaving 10 bases not matched to a gene. CDR3 in amino acids: CASSLAVASGGETQYF. The CDR3 DNA reads TGTGCCAGCAGCTTGGCCGTTGCTAGCGGTGGTGAGACCCAGTACTTC.

The rearrangement joins TRBV5-4 to TRBJ1-2, with 7 bases identical to TRBD1. V was pared by 4 bases and J by 8 bases, with 8 bases of the junction left unmatched. Per germline, CDR1 SGHNT and CDR2 YYREEE (reference sequence). The CDR3 contains 13 residues. The CDR3 DNA is TGTGCCAGCAGCCCAGGGACAGTTGGGGGCTACACCTTC. It specifies CASSPGTVGGYTF.

This clone was seen only a few times. The chain carries TRBV5-6 and TRBJ1-2, with a tentative D call TRBD1 (6 bases). The ends were cut back, 3 bases at V and 7 bases at J, with 13 bases in the middle. This CDR3 has 13 residues. CDR1 is SGHDT and CDR2 is YYEEEE in the germline V gene. CDR3 nucleotide sequence: TGTGCCAGCAGCTCACAGGGTAGCGGTGGCTACACCTTC. Translated: CASSSQGSGGYTF.

The chain combines TRBV2 with TRBJ2-5; 8 bases match TRBD1. The CDR3 is 16 amino acids. CDR1 is SNHLY and CDR2 is FYNNEI in the germline V gene. The V segment lost 6 bases and the J segment 4 bases; nucleotides outside the gene matches: 13. As DNA, the CDR3 is TGTGCCAGCAGGCCCGGGACAGGATGGGGGACAGAGACCCAGTACTTC. Its protein product is CASRPGTGWGTETQYF.

The chain carries TRBV2 and TRBJ2-1; 8 bases align to TRBD2. Germline V gives CDR1 SNHLY, CDR2 FYNNEI. V was clipped by 6 bases and J by 7 bases; unmatched bases: 8. The CDR3 consists of 14 residues. In DNA, the CDR3 is TGTGCCAGCAGAGTACGGGAGGGCCCAAATGAGCAGTTCTTC. Its protein product is CASRVREGPNEQFF.

V is TRBV4-3 and J is TRBJ2-2, with a possible D match to TRBD1 (5 bases). The V gene lost 3 bases and the J gene lost 4 bases, with 12 bases spanning the gap. Germline V gene lookup returns CDR1 LGHNA and CDR2 YSLEER. This CDR3 is built from 15 residues. The CDR3 loop is CASSQDRQLTGELFF. The DNA of the CDR3 is TGCGCCAGCAGCCAGGACCGACAGCTCACCGGGGAGCTGTTTTTT.

The rearrangement joins TRBV18 to TRBJ1-1, with D possibly matching TRBD1 (5 bases). From germline, CDR1 is KGHSH and CDR2 LQKENI. This CDR3 has 14 residues. With 1 base removed from V and 1 base from J, the gap between germline ends came to 7 bases. CDR3 in amino acids: CASSPLTENTEAFF. The CDR3 region has the DNA TGTGCCAGCTCACCACTGACAGAGAACACTGAAGCTTTCTTT.

This sequence joins TRBV5-1 and TRBJ2-1; 8 bases map to TRBD2. The CDR3 runs to 15 residues. Germline CDR1 is SGHRS and CDR2 is YFSETQ. Trimming at V came to 2 bases and at J to 4 bases, leaving 5 bases not matched to a gene. CDR3 sequence reads: CASSFTSGPYNEQFF. CDR3 in DNA: TGCGCCAGCAGCTTTACTAGCGGTCCTTACAATGAGCAGTTCTTC.

This clone was counted between two and nine times. V usage is TRBV2 and J usage is TRBJ1-5; a possible D gene is TRBD1 (5 bases). CDR1 and CDR2 from the germline V gene are SNHLY and FYNNEI. This CDR3 contains 12 residues. The V gene lost 6 bases and the J gene lost 6 bases, with 9 bases spanning the gap. DNA for the CDR3: TGTGCCAGCAGGGGGGAACTTCAGCCCCAGCATTTT. Translated: CASRGELQPQHF.

The chain has TRBV5-5 and TRBJ2-3, with a possible D match to TRBD1 (6 bases). V lost 0 bases to trimming and J lost 4 bases, with 6 bases between them. There are 13 residues in the CDR3. Germline-derived CDR1 and CDR2 are SGHKS and YYEKEE (reference sequence). Here the CDR3 reads CASSLEGADTQYF. The CDR3 coding sequence is TGTGCCAGCAGCTTGGAGGGGGCAGATACGCAGTATTTT.

DNA of the CDR3: TGCGCCAGCAGCCAAAGTCTAGGGGAGCAGTTCTTC. Protein product: CASSQSLGEQFF. J is TRBJ2-1 and V is TRBV4-1; D is unresolved. Looked up from germline, CDR1 is MGHRA and CDR2 is YSYEKL. The CDR3 sequence is 12 residues long. V was trimmed by 2 bases and J by 10 bases, leaving 9 bases between them.

This clone was counted a single time. The rearrangement uses TRBV5-4 and TRBJ2-2; 8 bases are shared with TRBD1. V lost 10 bases, J lost 4 bases, and 15 bases stayed unmatched. CDR3 length: 16 residues. Germline V gene data show CDR1 as SGHNT and CDR2 as YYREEE (reference sequence). For the CDR3, the DNA is TGTGCCGGGACGGACAGGGCGAACCCCTCCACCGGGGAGCTGTTTTTT. This gives the protein CAGTDRANPSTGELFF.

The chain employs TRBV28 and TRBJ1-5; D is possibly TRBD1 (6 bases). The CDR3 sequence is 16 residues long. V shed 3 bases and J shed 6 bases, with 18 bases lying between them. Germline values: CDR1 MDHEN, CDR2 SYDVKM. In nucleotides, the CDR3 is TGTGCCAGCAGTTTTACGGGGGCTCCGCGAGGTCAGCCCCAGCATTTT. Its translation is CASSFTGAPRGQPQHF.

The rearrangement links TRBV7-2 to TRBJ2-2; perhaps TRBD2 as D (6 bases). Trimming removed 7 bases at V and 5 bases at J, with 17 bases between. The V gene's germline CDR1 is SGHTA and CDR2 FQGNSA. This CDR3 has 15 residues. CDR3 loop: CASKIGGMGTGELFF. CDR3 in DNA: TGTGCCAGCAAGATTGGCGGGATGGGAACCGGGGAGCTGTTTTTT.

The J gene is TRBJ2-3, the V gene TRBV5-6, with D possibly called TRBD1 or TRBD2 (5 bases each). Germline lookup yields CDR1 SGHDT and CDR2 YYEEEE. The CDR3 is 14 amino acids. V lost 3 bases and J lost 5, with 13 bases in between. In DNA, the CDR3 is TGTGCCAGCAGCTGGTCCGGGACCCAAGATACGCAGTATTTT. Amino acids: CASSWSGTQDTQYF.

The V and J genes are TRBV18 and TRBJ2-2; 12 bases are shared with TRBD2. The CDR3 contains 17 residues. The germline CDR1 and CDR2 sequences are KGHSH and LQKENI. Trimming at V came to 2 bases and at J to 2 bases, leaving 3 bases not matched to a gene. CDR3 loop: CASSPYGLAGNTGELFF. As DNA, the CDR3 is TGTGCCAGCTCACCATACGGACTAGCGGGAAACACCGGGGAGCTGTTTTTT.

The rearrangement uses TRBV4-3 and TRBJ2-7, with TRBD2 as a possible D gene (5 bases). Germline CDR1 and CDR2: LGHNA and YSLEER. Trimming cost V 0 bases and J 6 bases, with 15 bases left between them. The CDR3 is 15 residues long. This CDR3 reads CASSQDRSGSVEQYF. The CDR3 DNA is TGCGCCAGCAGCCAAGATAGGAGTGGTAGCGTCGAGCAGTACTTC.

CDR3 protein: CASSSRDSYEQYF. CDR3 coding DNA: TGTGCCAGCAGCTCAAGGGACAGCTACGAGCAGTACTTC. The chain combines TRBV7-9 with TRBJ2-7; 7 bases are shared with TRBD1. Germline CDR1 SEHNR, CDR2 FQNEAQ (reference sequence). The V segment lost 4 bases and the J segment 3 bases; nucleotides outside the gene matches: 3. The CDR3 loop spans 13 amino acids.

The rearrangement joins TRBV7-8 to TRBJ1-1; tentative D call: TRBD1 (5 bases). The CDR3 is made up of 12 amino acids. Per the germline V gene, CDR1 is SGHVS and CDR2 is FQNEAQ. Trimming removed 4 bases at V and 7 bases at J, with 10 bases between. The CDR3, as DNA: TGTGCCAGCAGCTCGGTTGGGGGTGAAGCTTTCTTT. Residues: CASSSVGGEAFF.

The V gene is TRBV2, the J gene TRBJ1-2, with 7 bases that match TRBD1. The CDR3 spans 14 residues. J was trimmed by 5 bases and V by 4 bases; bases with no gene match: 7. CDR1 is SNHLY and CDR2 is FYNNEI in the germline V gene. In DNA, the CDR3 is TGTGCCAGCAGTGTACAGGGGATAGGGTATGGCTACACCTTC. Translating it yields CASSVQGIGYGYTF.

V is TRBV7-2 and J is TRBJ2-7; D not certain. Germline CDR1 reads SGHTA; CDR2 reads FQGNSA. Trimming stripped 5 bases from V and 7 bases from J, with 18 bases between. The CDR3 totals 14 residues. For the CDR3, the DNA is TGTGCCAGCAGCCCCCCGATGGGTGACGGGGAGCAGTACTTC. Protein product: CASSPPMGDGEQYF.